The 4 T cell receptor beta chains below were found in one sample sequenced in a study of long-term antiretroviral therapy in people with HIV. They ran version v3.0 of the immunoSEQ assay at survey level. Profiling relied on immunoSEQ multiplex PCR, and the TCRdb table lists in-frame clones only, not all of them. The table includes approximately 35,000 clones, approximately 85% detected once. The specimen was unsorted PBMCs, collected 2.2 years after starting antiretroviral therapy. These receptor sequences come from a man aged 18-30 years with HIV.

This clone was picked up a small number of times. The chain combines TRBV7-9 with TRBJ1-5, with D maybe TRBD1 (5 bases). In germline, CDR1 is SEHNR, CDR2 FQNEAQ (reference sequence). This CDR3 is built from 15 residues. Trimming removed 5 bases at V and 1 base at J, with 12 bases between. As DNA, the CDR3 is TGTGCCAGCAGCACTACGAGGGGAAGCAATCAGCCCCAGCATTTT. Protein: CASSTTRGSNQPQHF.

This clone was detected only once. The chain joins TRBV28 to TRBJ1-5; 7 nucleotides agree with TRBD1. Germline assignment: CDR1 MDHEN and CDR2 SYDVKM. This CDR3 has 15 amino acids. Germline trimming cut 6 bases from V and 1 base from J; bases unmatched to any gene: 6. The CDR3 reads CASSPTGTSNQPQHF. CDR3 DNA: TGTGCCAGCAGCCCGACAGGGACGAGCAATCAGCCCCAGCATTTT.

The chain is built from TRBV9 and TRBJ2-7; D is ambiguous. Germline CDR1 reads SGDLS; CDR2 reads YYNGEE. V was cut by 3 bases and J by 1 base, with 11 bases left in between. The CDR3 length is 14 residues. In DNA, the CDR3 is TGTGCCAGCAGCGCCCCCGCCGGGTCCTACGAGCAGTACTTC. Its protein product is CASSAPAGSYEQYF.

The chain is built from TRBV19 and TRBJ1-5; D possibly corresponds to TRBD1 (6 bases). Germline CDR1 and CDR2: LNHDA and SQIVND (reference sequence). Trimming shortened V by 3 bases and J by 0 bases, and 9 bases separated the two germline ends. This CDR3 has 15 amino acids. Here the CDR3 DNA reads TGTGCCAGTAGTATCGGACAGTATAGCAATCAGCCCCAGCATTTT. Its translation is CASSIGQYSNQPQHF.